This T cell receptor beta chain was identified in a study of CD8 T cells in Susac syndrome. Study-level results: That the number of individuals in its TCR sequencing and HLA analysis was relatively small was acknowledged by the study.

Reverse transcription of 0.5 to 1 ug RNA was performed with random hexamers. TCRdb analysed the immunoSEQ multiplex PCR reads with MiXCR anew, one entry per CDR3 protein. The sample records approximately 200,000 distinct CDR3 sequences, 90% to 95% being singletons. The ends were cut back, 11 bases at V and 6 bases at J, with 14 bases in the middle. The CDR3 runs 12 residues. CDR1 and CDR2 (germline): ENHRY, SYGVKD. This clonotype was found once. No antigen is known for it. Sequencing of TCR beta drew on CD8+ and CD4+ T cells from blood. TEMRA cells were enriched by FACS, and CD4+ and CD8+ T cells were negatively isolated.

Sequenced sample: CD4+ T cells from PBMCs. The chain joins TRBV10-3 to TRBJ2-1; D remains unclear. The clonotype originates from a human donor with multiple sclerosis. The DNA of the CDR3 is TGTGCCCTTTCTCGGACGGGCAATGAGCAGTTCTTC. Protein product: CALSRTGNEQFF.